This T cell receptor (beta chain) comes out of a study of cytomegalovirus exposure and HLA in healthy donors. Trimming left V 4 bases short and J 2 bases short, with 10 bases between. The V gene's germline CDR1 is SGHRS and CDR2 YFSETQ. CDR3 length: 13 amino acids. This PCR relied on a set of 60 Vbeta primers and 13 Jbeta primers. Profiled with immunoSEQ multiplex PCR; TCRdb holds only in-frame clones, not every one. The sample lists some 120,000 clones, less than 85% occurring once. This clonotype was sampled from a middle-aged woman in good health and CMV-seropositive. The chain uses TRBV5-1 and TRBJ2-7, with D perhaps TRBD1 (5 bases). Sequenced sample: PBMCs. CDR3 nucleotides: TGCGCCAGCAGCGGGGCCTACACCTACGAGCAGTACTTC. Translating gives CASSGAYTYEQYF.